These 23 T cell receptor beta chains were all obtained from the same sample, sequenced in a study of shared clonotypes between healthy human individuals. Using immunoSEQ multiplex PCR, the repertoire was profiled, and TCRdb retains in-frame clones only, with some absent. The sample records 600,000 to 700,000 clones, about 80% being singletons. Specimen: memory CD4+ T cells sorted from blood. Subset indicated: CD45RA-negative fraction. The receptors were sampled from a woman in her 30s in good health.

The rearrangement uses TRBV6-5 and TRBJ2-3; perhaps TRBD1 as D (5 bases). Trimming removed 2 bases from V and 0 bases from J, with 6 bases in between. The CDR3 consists of 14 residues. Germline loops: CDR1 MNHEY, CDR2 SVGAGI. The CDR3 sequence is CASSYRGSTDTQYF. In nucleotides, the CDR3 is TGTGCCAGCAGTTACAGGGGTAGCACAGATACGCAGTATTTT.

This chain uses TRBV5-6 with TRBJ1-1; D possibly corresponds to TRBD1 (5 bases). Germline V gene sequence: CDR1 SGHDT, CDR2 YYEEEE. The ends were cut back, 1 base at V and 5 bases at J, with 12 bases in the middle. CDR3 length equals 14 residues. The CDR3 coding sequence is TGTGCCAGCAGCTTGAGGGTCGGGGGAACTGAAGCTTTCTTT. Translating gives CASSLRVGGTEAFF.

This sequence joins TRBV5-1 and TRBJ1-1; D not resolved. V was cut by 0 bases and J by 5 bases, with 8 bases left in between. The length of the CDR3 is 13 residues. CDR1 is SGHRS, CDR2 YFSETQ, per germline. The CDR3 here is CASSLEWRTEAFF. The CDR3 DNA sequence: TGCGCCAGCAGCTTGGAGTGGAGGACTGAAGCTTTCTTT.

This rearrangement joins TRBV5-1 to TRBJ2-3; the D call may be TRBD1 or TRBD2 (5 bases each). The V gene's germline CDR1 is SGHRS and CDR2 YFSETQ. This CDR3 spans 14 amino acids. Trimming removed 6 bases from V and 0 bases from J, with 11 bases in between. CDR3: CASKEGPSTDTQYF. CDR3 nucleotide sequence: TGCGCCAGCAAAGAGGGACCAAGCACAGATACGCAGTATTTT. The variable domain in full, with the rest retrieved from reference TRBV5-1 and TRBJ2-3, is KAGVTQTPRYLIKTRGQQVTLSCSPISGHRSVSWYQQTPGQGLQFLFEYFSETQRNKGNFPGRFSGRQFSNSRSEMNVSTLELGDSALYLCASKEGPSTDTQYFGPGTRLTVL.

The V and J genes are TRBV5-1 and TRBJ1-2; D ambiguous. V lost 5 bases to trimming and J lost 2 bases, with 7 bases between them. Per the germline V gene, CDR1 is SGHRS and CDR2 is YFSETQ. CDR3 size: 12 residues. The CDR3 DNA is TGCGCCAGCAGTAAGGGCAACTATGGCTACACCTTC. Its translation is CASSKGNYGYTF.

V and J are TRBV19 and TRBJ2-3; D gene uncertain. Trimming cost V 4 bases and J 8 bases, with 10 bases left between them. The germline V gene has CDR1 LNHDA and CDR2 SQIVND (reference sequence). This CDR3 has 12 residues. CDR3 residues: CASSTDFSTQYF. In DNA form, the CDR3 reads TGTGCCAGTAGTACTGACTTCTCTACGCAGTATTTT.

The V call is TRBV18, the J call TRBJ2-3, with unresolved D. V was cut by 5 bases and J by 4 bases, with 7 bases left in between. This CDR3 has 12 amino acids. The V gene's germline CDR1 is KGHSH and CDR2 LQKENI. The CDR3 protein is CASSGLADTQYF. CDR3 DNA: TGTGCCAGCTCAGGGCTGGCAGATACGCAGTATTTT.

The CDR3 DNA follows: TGTGCCAGCAGTGAAGTAACGAAGTACGAGCAGTACTTC. Its protein product is CASSEVTKYEQYF. The rearrangement joins TRBV6-1 to TRBJ2-7; D is unclear. This CDR3 is built from 13 residues. Between the trimmed V and J ends, which lost 1 base and 4 bases, there was a span of 8 bases. Germline CDR1 and CDR2: MNHNS and SASEGT.

This chain uses TRBV5-4 with TRBJ2-1; D might be TRBD1 or TRBD2, each matching 6 bases. The V gene lost 1 base and the J gene lost 10 bases, with 18 bases spanning the gap. This CDR3 has 15 residues. CDR1 and CDR2 from the germline V gene are SGHNT and YYREEE (reference sequence). DNA of the CDR3: TGTGCCAGCAGCTTGAGGGGGGACGGAGGGTTCGAGCAGTTCTTC. This codes for CASSLRGDGGFEQFF.

This clone appeared a few times. The sample holds other DNA sequences that translate to the same CDR3. The genes are TRBV5-1 and TRBJ2-1; 8 nucleotides align to TRBD2. This CDR3 region has 15 residues. Trimming at V came to 0 bases and at J to 3 bases, leaving 2 bases not matched to a gene. CDR1 and CDR2 (germline): SGHRS, YFSETQ. The CDR3 sequence is CASSLDSGGYNEQFF. In DNA, the CDR3 is TGCGCCAGCAGCTTGGACAGCGGGGGCTACAATGAGCAGTTCTTC.

The chain recombines TRBV28 with TRBJ1-3; no clear D. The V end lost 2 bases, the J end lost 3 bases, and 8 bases lay between the germline ends. Germline assignment: CDR1 MDHEN and CDR2 SYDVKM. The CDR3 spans 14 residues. This CDR3 reads CASSLNVGGNTIYF. CDR3 nucleotide sequence: TGTGCCAGCAGTTTAAACGTAGGTGGAAACACCATATATTTT.

In its sample, this clone was seen once. The chain links TRBV28 to TRBJ2-1; D is unresolved. Deletions cut 1 base from V and 0 bases from J, with 10 bases between. Germline V gives CDR1 MDHEN, CDR2 SYDVKM. The CDR3 has 16 residues. CDR3 in DNA: TGTGCCAGCAGTTTATTCCTCGTGAGCTCCTACAATGAGCAGTTCTTC. It specifies CASSLFLVSSYNEQFF.

The chain couples TRBV4-2 to TRBJ2-2; 8 bases fit TRBD2. The CDR3 sequence is 19 residues long. Losses at the gene ends were 2 bases for V and 2 bases for J; bases not matched to a gene: 13. Germline V gene sequence: CDR1 LGHNA, CDR2 YNFKEQ. CDR3 bases: TGTGCCAGCAGCCAACCTCCTATGGGTGTAGCGGGAAACACCGGGGAGCTGTTTTTT. Translating gives CASSQPPMGVAGNTGELFF.

The J gene is TRBJ2-1, the V gene TRBV11-2, with a weak D call TRBD1 (6 bases). V dropped 5 bases and J dropped 7 bases, with 18 bases sitting between them. In germline, CDR1 is SGHAT, CDR2 FQNNGV. CDR3 size: 15 residues. This CDR3 reads CASSGSSQGRNEQFF. The CDR3 coding sequence is TGTGCCAGCAGCGGCTCCTCCCAGGGGCGTAATGAGCAGTTCTTC.

The V gene is TRBV4-2, the J gene TRBJ2-3; the D is unclear. V gave up 4 bases and J gave up 3 bases, with 11 bases separating them. This CDR3 comprises 14 residues. Looked up from germline, CDR1 is LGHNA and CDR2 is YNFKEQ. CDR3 amino acids: CASSPRLETDTQYF. CDR3 coding DNA: TGTGCCAGCAGCCCTCGTCTAGAAACAGATACGCAGTATTTT.

This chain links TRBV28 with TRBJ2-3; D is unresolved. V was cut by 5 bases and J by 2 bases, with 8 bases left in between. There are 13 residues in the CDR3. Germline V gene lookup returns CDR1 MDHEN and CDR2 SYDVKM. The CDR3 loop reads CASSTVATDTQYF. As DNA, the CDR3 is TGTGCCAGCAGTACGGTTGCCACAGATACGCAGTATTTT.

The V gene is TRBV6-1, the J gene TRBJ1-1; no clear D. The germline V gene has CDR1 MNHNS and CDR2 SASEGT. The CDR3 loop spans 15 amino acids. Trimming removed 7 bases at V and 1 base at J, with 16 bases between. The CDR3 here is CASMPPHRGNTEAFF. In nucleotides, the CDR3 is TGTGCCAGCATGCCCCCCCATCGGGGGAACACTGAAGCTTTCTTT.

The DNA of the CDR3 is TGTGCCAGCAGTGAAAGGGTTTGGCTGGGTACCGGGGCCAACGTCCTGACTTTC. Amino acid sequence: CASSERVWLGTGANVLTF. The genes are TRBV6-1 and TRBJ2-6; D not certain. This CDR3 comprises 18 residues. V gave up 2 bases and J gave up 4 bases, with 18 bases separating them. Looked up from germline, CDR1 is MNHNS and CDR2 is SASEGT.

The chain combines TRBV5-1 with TRBJ1-1; 9 bases fit TRBD1. Germline V gene lookup returns CDR1 SGHRS and CDR2 YFSETQ. The V and J ends lost 4 bases and 3 bases, in that order; junction bases with no gene match: 19. This CDR3 spans 19 amino acids. CDR3 region: CASSDNRGPLSLRDTEAFF. CDR3 nucleotides: TGCGCCAGCAGCGACAACAGGGGGCCTCTATCATTACGTGACACTGAAGCTTTCTTT.

The rearrangement links TRBV6-5 to TRBJ1-5; a weak D match, TRBD1 (6 bases). CDR1 and CDR2 from the germline V gene are MNHEY and SVGAGI. The CDR3 runs 13 residues. Trimming removed 0 bases at V and 9 bases at J, with 9 bases between. The CDR3 DNA is TGTGCCAGCAGTTACTCACAGGGTTGGCCCCAGCATTTT. It specifies CASSYSQGWPQHF.

The V call is TRBV7-2, the J call TRBJ2-3; 8 bases fit TRBD1. Germline values: CDR1 SGHTA, CDR2 FQGNSA. The V and J ends lost 9 bases and 5 bases, in that order; junction bases with no gene match: 4. The CDR3 contains 12 residues. The CDR3 DNA follows: TGTGCCAGTGGACAGGGTAAAGATACGCAGTATTTT. Protein product: CASGQGKDTQYF.

The CDR3 loop is CASSDPQGNQPQHF. Written as DNA, the CDR3 is TGTGCCAGCAGTGACCCCCAGGGAAATCAGCCCCAGCATTTT. The rearrangement uses TRBV28 and TRBJ1-5; D might be TRBD1 (5 bases). Germline CDR1 MDHEN, CDR2 SYDVKM. CDR3 length equals 14 residues. V was pared by 5 bases and J by 4 bases, with 12 bases between.

This clone has more than one count but fewer than ten. The rearrangement uses TRBV6-1 and TRBJ1-1; 8 bases map to TRBD1. CDR1 and CDR2 from the germline V gene are MNHNS and SASEGT. Trimming cost V 6 bases and J 5 bases; bases outside gene matches: 11. The CDR3 spans 15 residues. In DNA form, the CDR3 reads TGTGCCAGCAGCCCGGGGTCAGGGGGCAGAACTGAAGCTTTCTTT. It specifies CASSPGSGGRTEAFF.